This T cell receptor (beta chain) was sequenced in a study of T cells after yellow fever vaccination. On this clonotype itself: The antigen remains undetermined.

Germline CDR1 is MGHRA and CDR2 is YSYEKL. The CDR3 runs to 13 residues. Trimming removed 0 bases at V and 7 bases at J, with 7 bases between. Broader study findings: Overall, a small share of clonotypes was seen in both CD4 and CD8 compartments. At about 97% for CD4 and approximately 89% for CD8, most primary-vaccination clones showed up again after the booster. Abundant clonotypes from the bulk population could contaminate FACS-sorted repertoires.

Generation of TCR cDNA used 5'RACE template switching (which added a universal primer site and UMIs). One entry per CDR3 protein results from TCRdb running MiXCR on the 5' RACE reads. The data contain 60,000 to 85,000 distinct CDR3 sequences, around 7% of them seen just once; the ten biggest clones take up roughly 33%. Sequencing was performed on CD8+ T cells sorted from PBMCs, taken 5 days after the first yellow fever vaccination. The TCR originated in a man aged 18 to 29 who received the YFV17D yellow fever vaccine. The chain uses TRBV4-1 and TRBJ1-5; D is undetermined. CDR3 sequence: CASSQEAYQPQHF. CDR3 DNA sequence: TGCGCCAGCAGCCAAGAGGCCTACCAGCCCCAGCATTTT.